This T cell receptor (beta chain) was observed in a study of cytomegalovirus exposure and HLA in healthy donors. Study conclusions and caveats: With later analysis, a missense DCLRE1C variant became linked to TCR beta V- and J-gene trimming. CMV serostatus alone was available as immune exposure information. Later on, an analysis showed TCR association rates differing by HLA locus, with DRB1 the most and HLA-C the fewest.

Comment on this clone: The antigen is undetermined.

The PCR had 60 Vbeta and 13 Jbeta primers. The method was immunoSEQ multiplex PCR; TCRdb's version includes in-frame clones alone and lacks a portion of them. The sample has roughly 40,000 clones; 50% to 55% are singletons. The sample comprised PBMCs. This TCR was sampled from a human donor in good health.

CDR3 amino acids: CASSLNSGTKTQYF. The CDR3 region has the DNA TGTGCCAGCAGCTTAAACAGCGGGACGAAGACCCAGTACTTC. The V gene is TRBV7-3, the J gene TRBJ2-5, with 7 nucleotides matching TRBD2. Germline V gene data show CDR1 as SGHTA and CDR2 as FQGTGA. The CDR3 runs to 14 residues. V was pared by 1 base and J by 6 bases, with 5 bases of the junction left unmatched.